Below, 28 T cell receptor beta chains from the same sample are listed, as sequenced in a study of shared clonotypes between healthy human individuals. The protocol was immunoSEQ multiplex PCR, while the TCRdb copy is restricted to in-frame clones and leaves out a portion. Among about 1.5 million clones listed, around 97% were seen once. The sequencing input was naive CD4+ T cells sorted from blood. Subset denoted: CD45RA+ positively selected. The receptors were gathered from a man aged 30 to 39 in good health.

The chain links TRBV7-2 to TRBJ2-3, with 16 bases lining up with TRBD2. This CDR3 is built from 16 residues. Trimming cost V 3 bases and J 4 bases; bases outside gene matches: 1. The germline V gene has CDR1 SGHTA and CDR2 FQGNSA. The CDR3 reads CASSFGTSGRADTQYF. CDR3 DNA: TGTGCCAGCAGCTTTGGGACTAGCGGGAGGGCAGATACGCAGTATTTT.

CDR3 amino acids: CASSWGLAGASDNEQFF. CDR3 nucleotide sequence: TGCGCCAGCAGCTGGGGGCTAGCGGGAGCTTCGGACAATGAGCAGTTCTTC. The chain recombines TRBV5-1 with TRBJ2-1; 10 bases agree with TRBD2. Losses at the gene ends were 3 bases for V and 5 bases for J; bases not matched to a gene: 11. Germline lookup yields CDR1 SGHRS and CDR2 YFSETQ. The CDR3 loop spans 17 amino acids.

The genes are TRBV28 and TRBJ2-1; D gene unclear. Germline CDR1 and CDR2: MDHEN and SYDVKM. The CDR3 loop spans 11 amino acids. Trimming left V 5 bases short and J 6 bases short, with 5 bases between. The CDR3 loop is CASSVANEQFF. CDR3 bases: TGTGCCAGCAGTGTAGCCAATGAGCAGTTCTTC.

The chain recombines TRBV5-4 with TRBJ2-3; no firm D call. Trimming pared 5 bases from V and 2 bases from J, leaving 12 bases between. This CDR3 has 14 amino acids. Germline V lookup: CDR1 SGHNT, CDR2 YYREEE (reference sequence). In DNA form, the CDR3 reads TGTGCCAGCAGTCACATGACCACCACAGATACGCAGTATTTT. As protein: CASSHMTTTDTQYF.

Notes on this clone: The identical CDR3 is also encoded by other nucleotide sequences in the sample. CDR3 nucleotides: TGCGCCAGCAGCTTGGGCAAAAACACTGAAGCTTTCTTT. Translated: CASSLGKNTEAFF. V usage is TRBV5-1 and J usage is TRBJ1-1; D remains ambiguous. Trimming took off 0 bases at V and 2 bases at J, with 5 bases between the two ends. There are 13 residues in the CDR3. Per the germline V gene, CDR1 is SGHRS and CDR2 is YFSETQ. Full variable domain (outside the CDR3, taken from reference TRBV5-1 and TRBJ1-1): KAGVTQTPRYLIKTRGQQVTLSCSPISGHRSVSWYQQTPGQGLQFLFEYFSETQRNKGNFPGRFSGRQFSNSRSEMNVSTLELGDSALYLCASSLGKNTEAFFGQGTRLTVV.

CDR3 amino acids: CASSTNRAYVKQYF. CDR3 bases: TGTGCCAGCAGCACAAACAGGGCCTACGTGAAGCAGTACTTC. The V and J genes are TRBV27 and TRBJ2-7, with a weak D call TRBD1 (6 bases). V lost 6 bases, J lost 8 bases, and 20 bases lay in between. Germline CDR1 and CDR2: MNHEY and SMNVEV (reference sequence). The CDR3 contains 14 residues.

The chain recombines TRBV28 with TRBJ1-5; 8 bases map to TRBD1. The CDR3 contains 17 residues. V lost 3 bases, J lost 1 base, and 8 bases stayed unmatched. Germline CDR1 and CDR2: MDHEN and SYDVKM. DNA of the CDR3: TGTGCCAGCAGTTTTAACGGCGGACAGGGCAGCAATCAGCCCCAGCATTTT. Protein sequence: CASSFNGGQGSNQPQHF.

V gene TRBV18 combines with J gene TRBJ2-1; no clear D. Trimming took 0 bases from V and 4 from J, leaving 16 bases between them. This CDR3 comprises 17 residues. Germline V lookup: CDR1 KGHSH, CDR2 LQKENI. The CDR3 nucleotides are TGTGCCAGCTCACCACCCGCAGGAGCTCAGTTTTACAATGAGCAGTTCTTC. Amino acid sequence: CASSPPAGAQFYNEQFF.

The chain recombines TRBV4-1 with TRBJ2-7; no clear D. The V and J ends lost 0 bases and 4 bases respectively, with 13 bases between them. Germline CDR1 reads MGHRA; CDR2 reads YSYEKL. The CDR3 is 15 amino acids. The CDR3 region is CASSQDAGGPYEQYF. CDR3 in DNA: TGCGCCAGCAGCCAAGATGCAGGCGGTCCATACGAGCAGTACTTC.

Remarks on this clone: The sample holds other DNA sequences that translate to the same CDR3. The gene calls are TRBV5-1 and TRBJ2-7, with a weak D call TRBD2 (5 bases). Trimming stripped 1 base from V and 2 bases from J, with 7 bases between. This CDR3 region has 13 residues. The germline V gene has CDR1 SGHRS and CDR2 YFSETQ. The CDR3 bases are TGCGCCAGCAGCTTGACGGGAACCTACGAGCAGTACTTC. Amino acids: CASSLTGTYEQYF.

The V gene is TRBV18, the J gene TRBJ2-2, with 12 bases aligning to TRBD2. In germline, CDR1 is KGHSH, CDR2 LQKENI. The ends lost 4 bases at V and 2 bases at J; junction bases unmatched: 2. The CDR3 has 16 residues. CDR3 amino acids: CASSLGLAGNTGELFF. In nucleotides, the CDR3 is TGTGCCAGCTCACTCGGACTAGCGGGAAACACCGGGGAGCTGTTTTTT.

This chain links TRBV19 with TRBJ2-7; D gene unclear. Germline CDR1 LNHDA, CDR2 SQIVND (reference sequence). Between the trimmed V and J ends, which lost 3 bases and 5 bases, there was a span of 11 bases. The length of the CDR3 is 13 residues. The DNA for the CDR3 is TGTGCCAGTAGTATTGGTGAGAAGGACGAGCAGTACTTC. Protein product: CASSIGEKDEQYF.

V gene TRBV11-2 combines with J gene TRBJ2-1; no firm D call. The CDR3 is 11 residues long. The germline gives CDR1 SGHAT, CDR2 FQNNGV. The V end was cut by 4 bases, the J end by 12 bases, with 10 bases between. Here the CDR3 DNA reads TGTGCCAGCAGCTCCTTCAAGCGGCAGTTCTTC. Its translation is CASSSFKRQFF.

A few counts support this clone. The genes are TRBV7-2 and TRBJ1-1; D gene ambiguous. The germline V gene has CDR1 SGHTA and CDR2 FQGNSA. V was clipped by 1 base and J by 1 base, with 7 bases between them. The CDR3 spans 14 residues. CDR3 sequence reads: CASSLVTENTEAFF. The CDR3 DNA is TGTGCCAGCAGCTTAGTAACTGAGAACACTGAAGCTTTCTTT.

In the case of this clone: The same CDR3 is also encoded by other DNA sequences in this sample. This chain links TRBV30 with TRBJ1-3, with unresolved D. V was shortened by 2 bases and J by 4 bases, with 6 bases between the two germline ends. Germline V CDR1 and CDR2: GTSNPN, SVGIG (reference sequence). The CDR3 spans 12 residues. The DNA of the CDR3 is TGTGCCTGGAGTCCCCAGGGAAACACCATATATTTT. This codes for CAWSPQGNTIYF.

J is TRBJ1-3 and V is TRBV18; possibly TRBD1 for D (6 bases). Deletions cut 7 bases from V and 2 bases from J, with 9 bases between. Germline-derived CDR1 and CDR2 are KGHSH and LQKENI. The CDR3 has 13 amino acids. The CDR3, as DNA: TGTGCCAGCTACAGGGAAACTGGAAACACCATATATTTT. Encoded protein: CASYRETGNTIYF.

This clone has a single count. CDR3: CASSQQGYQPQHF. CDR3 coding DNA: TGCGCCAGCAGCCAACAGGGGTATCAGCCCCAGCATTTT. The genes are TRBV4-1 and TRBJ1-5, with D perhaps TRBD1 (6 bases). CDR3 length: 13 amino acids. V was pared by 2 bases and J by 5 bases, with 7 bases between. The germline V gene has CDR1 MGHRA and CDR2 YSYEKL.

As concerns this clone: Distinct nucleotide sequences in the sample also encode this CDR3. CDR3 residues: CASSLVGRSYEQYF. CDR3 DNA: TGTGCCAGCAGCTTGGTAGGCCGCTCCTACGAGCAGTACTTC. V gene TRBV5-4 combines with J gene TRBJ2-7; D gene ambiguous. Germline lookup yields CDR1 SGHNT and CDR2 YYREEE (reference sequence). The CDR3 loop spans 14 amino acids. Trimming left V 0 bases short and J 0 bases short, with 7 bases between.

In its sample, this clone was seen once. The chain is built from TRBV6-5 and TRBJ1-2; no reliable D call. Trimming removed 2 bases at V and 0 bases at J, with 7 bases between. This CDR3 comprises 14 residues. The germline V gene has CDR1 MNHEY and CDR2 SVGAGI. The CDR3: CASSYQHPNYGYTF. CDR3 nucleotide sequence: TGTGCCAGCAGTTACCAGCACCCTAACTATGGCTACACCTTC.

In DNA, the CDR3 is TGTGCCAGCAGCTACTGGGACAGGGCAGAGACCCAGTACTTC. This encodes CASSYWDRAETQYF. The V gene is TRBV11-1, the J gene TRBJ2-5; 9 bases align to TRBD1. The V gene's germline CDR1 is SGHAT and CDR2 FQDESV (reference sequence). V trimming: 4 bases; J trimming: 4 bases; junction bases outside the gene matches: 4. The CDR3 loop spans 14 amino acids.

The chain combines TRBV10-3 with TRBJ2-3; perhaps TRBD1 as D (5 bases). V lost 4 bases and J 2 bases, leaving 10 bases between the germline ends. This CDR3 has 14 residues. The germline V gene has CDR1 ENHRY and CDR2 SYGVKD. The CDR3 sequence is CAISGTGSTDTQYF. The CDR3 nucleotides are TGTGCCATCAGTGGAACAGGTTCCACAGATACGCAGTATTTT.

Turning to this clone: The same CDR3 arises from other DNA sequences in this sample as well. The V and J genes are TRBV18 and TRBJ2-1; D is undetermined. V shed 1 base and J shed 0 bases, with 7 bases lying between them. CDR3 length: 15 amino acids. Germline V gene sequence: CDR1 KGHSH, CDR2 LQKENI. The CDR3 spells CASSPLSSSYNEQFF. In DNA form, the CDR3 reads TGTGCCAGCTCACCACTGTCGAGCTCCTACAATGAGCAGTTCTTC. The full variable domain, completed using reference TRBV18 and TRBJ2-1, is NAGVMQNPRHLVRRRGQEARLRCSPMKGHSHVYWYRQLPEEGLKFMVYLQKENIIDESGMPKERFSAEFPKEGPSILRIQQVVRGDSAAYFCASSPLSSSYNEQFFGPGTRLTVL.

This rearrangement joins TRBV5-4 to TRBJ2-3; 7 nucleotides line up with TRBD2. The CDR3 consists of 15 residues. Losses at the gene ends were 4 bases for V and 6 bases for J; bases not matched to a gene: 11. CDR1 is SGHNT and CDR2 is YYREEE in the germline V gene (reference sequence). CDR3 in DNA: TGTGCCAGCAGCCTTAGCGGGCCAAGGGTGGATACGCAGTATTTT. Amino acid sequence: CASSLSGPRVDTQYF.

This chain connects TRBV28 to TRBJ2-5; TRBD1 matches at 10 bases. This CDR3 has 15 amino acids. Germline V gene data show CDR1 as MDHEN and CDR2 as SYDVKM. V was clipped by 6 bases and J by 4 bases; unmatched bases: 8. The CDR3 is CASSPPGQGRETQYF. In nucleotides, the CDR3 is TGTGCCAGCAGCCCACCGGGACAGGGGCGAGAGACCCAGTACTTC.

The gene calls are TRBV28 and TRBJ1-5; D may be TRBD1 (5 bases). Trimming pared 3 bases from V and 3 bases from J, leaving 9 bases between. The CDR3 is 14 residues long. Germline lookup yields CDR1 MDHEN and CDR2 SYDVKM. The chain's CDR3 is CASSLGGLNQPQHF. CDR3 DNA sequence: TGTGCCAGCAGTTTGGGGGGTCTCAATCAGCCCCAGCATTTT. The whole variable domain, remainder taken from reference TRBV28 and TRBJ1-5, is DVKVTQSSRYLVKRTGEKVFLECVQDMDHENMFWYRQDPGLGLRLIYFSYDVKMKEKGDIPEGYSVSREKKERFSLILESASTNQTSMYLCASSLGGLNQPQHFGDGTRLSIL.

The V gene is TRBV19, the J gene TRBJ2-1; D possibly corresponds to TRBD2 (5 bases). The germline CDR1 and CDR2 sequences are LNHDA and SQIVND (reference sequence). Trimming took off 5 bases at V and 1 base at J, with 15 bases between the two ends. CDR3 length: 16 amino acids. The CDR3 here is CASSSRFRGSYNEQFF. In DNA, the CDR3 is TGTGCCAGTAGTTCCCGTTTTAGAGGGTCCTACAATGAGCAGTTCTTC.

This chain links TRBV18 with TRBJ1-1; D call uncertain. V lost 3 bases and J 1 base, leaving 9 bases between the germline ends. The CDR3 loop spans 14 amino acids. CDR1 is KGHSH, CDR2 LQKENI, per germline. The CDR3, as DNA: TGTGCCAGCTCACCCGGGTCTGGGAACACTGAAGCTTTCTTT. Amino acids: CASSPGSGNTEAFF.

The gene calls are TRBV7-9 and TRBJ2-1; D not resolved. This CDR3 contains 13 residues. The germline V gene encodes CDR1 SEHNR and CDR2 FQNEAQ (reference sequence). The V end lost 3 bases, the J end lost 8 bases, and 11 bases lay between the germline ends. For the CDR3, the DNA is TGTGCCAGCAGCTTCCCCGTTTCGGATGAGCAGTTCTTC. Protein: CASSFPVSDEQFF.